One sample yielded the 2 T cell receptor beta chains listed below, sequenced in a study of OX40 agonist ivuxolimab in advanced cancers. Assay: immunoSEQ multiplex PCR; the TCRdb copy retains only in-frame clones and omits some. In the table there are about 60,000 clones, over 80% of which are singletons. The sample was CD4+ or CD8+ T cells sorted from blood, taken in a trial of the OX40 agonist ivuxolimab. The receptors were gathered from an adult with an advanced solid tumor such as melanoma, head and neck, liver or kidney cancer.

The chain's CDR3 is CASSFWRRDTRVYEQYF. In nucleotides, the CDR3 is TGTGCCAGCAGTTTTTGGCGGAGGGACACAAGAGTGTACGAGCAGTACTTC. This sequence joins TRBV27 and TRBJ2-7; D possibly matches TRBD1 or TRBD2 (6 bases each). Germline V gene lookup returns CDR1 MNHEY and CDR2 SMNVEV (reference sequence). V was cut by 3 bases and J by 4 bases, with 22 bases left in between. The CDR3 runs 17 residues.

V and J are TRBV5-1 and TRBJ2-3, with D possibly called TRBD1 or TRBD2 (5 bases each). The CDR3 loop spans 16 amino acids. V lost 0 bases and J lost 1, with 12 bases in between. Germline V gives CDR1 SGHRS, CDR2 YFSETQ. The CDR3 DNA sequence: TGCGCCAGCAGCTTGGCTCGGGACGGGGGCACAGATACGCAGTATTTT. Its protein product is CASSLARDGGTDTQYF.